Here is one T cell receptor (beta chain) with its context. The antigen is undetermined. These data are taken from a study of T cell responses to AZD1222 COVID-19 vaccine. Study-level points and caveats: Spike was spanned by vaccine-associated CD4 TCRs, with dominance at 160-218 and 743-854. Donors skewed white British and female; clonal diversity was possibly underestimated. Recipients of AZD1222 seropositive at baseline numbered only 6 or 7. Two AZD1222 doses significantly raised spike-specific TCR breadth and depth over controls.

Produced via immunoSEQ multiplex PCR; TCRdb's table is partial and in-frame only. The data hold around 87,000 clones, with more than 75% observed a single time. The CDR3 covers 11 residues. CDR1 and CDR2 from the germline V gene are DFQATT and SNEGSKA (reference sequence). V lost 0 bases to trimming and J lost 6 bases, with 2 bases between them. This sequence joins TRBV20-1 and TRBJ1-4; no clear D gene. This specimen consisted of peripheral blood, obtained on day 0 of AZD1222 vaccination. This TCR derives from an adult in good health. CDR3 DNA sequence: TGCAGTGCTAGAGATGATGAAAAACTGTTTTTT. It translates to CSARDDEKLFF.